This T cell receptor (beta chain) was found in a study of cytomegalovirus exposure and HLA in healthy donors. Study observations and caveats: Sequences of the TCR beta chain were said to predict the HLA-A and HLA-B alleles of most subjects accurately. In a later analysis, V- and J-gene trimming of beta chains associated with a DCLRE1C missense variant, replicated independently.

Germline V gene sequence: CDR1 SGDLS, CDR2 YYNGEE. V was cut by 4 bases and J by 1 base, with 2 bases left in between. The CDR3 contains 12 residues. Turning to this clone: The antigen is undetermined.

Primers included in the PCR were 60 Vbeta and 13 Jbeta primers. Some clones are missing from TCRdb's copy, which holds only in-frame ones; the method was immunoSEQ multiplex PCR. The sample records around 99,000 clones, roughly 87% being singletons. The receptor comes from a man aged 25 to 45 in good health and CMV-seropositive. This rearrangement joins TRBV9 to TRBJ2-2; D gene unclear. Sequences were obtained from PBMCs. CDR3 amino acids: CASSLNTGELFF. The CDR3 DNA follows: TGTGCCAGCAGCCTGAACACCGGGGAGCTGTTTTTT.